This T cell receptor (beta chain) was observed in a study of T cells in Graves' hyperthyroidism and ophthalmopathy. Each ophthalmopathy patient scored at least 3 on the Clinical Activity Score and at least 4 on NOSPECS grade, with duration under 3 months. Uncontrolled infection, other autoimmune disease, pregnancy or lactation excluded patients. RNA transcripts provided the source from which TCR beta CDR3 regions were amplified. First-round RT-PCR targeting the TCR CDR3 was performed with the HTBI primer set. Each CDR3 protein gets one entry after TCRdb re-called the multiplex PCR reads with MiXCR. The sample holds a few hundred thousand distinct CDR3 sequences, roughly 16% seen once. Germline CDR1 and CDR2: GTSNPN and SVGIG (reference sequence). The CDR3 is 14 amino acids. Trimming cost V 3 bases and J 5 bases; bases outside gene matches: 7. This clonotype was recorded at least ten times. The antigen remains undetermined.

Notes on the study in general: In the blood, most expanded thyroid clonotypes above 0.001 appeared as well. In simple terms, a model built on 13 V-J features told ophthalmopathy apart from stable hyperthyroidism.

The chain joins TRBV30 to TRBJ2-5, with TRBD2 identical over 9 bases. This TCR derives from a woman between 35 and 50 years old with Graves' ophthalmopathy. Sequences were obtained from blood. The CDR3 nucleotides read TGTGCCTGGAGAGGCGCGGGAGGGAGGGAGACCCAGTACTTC. Its translation: CAWRGAGGRETQYF.